The rows below give T cell receptor beta chains drawn from one sample of a study of STAT5B mutations in CD4+ large granular lymphocyte leukemia. Sequencing used immunoSEQ multiplex PCR; TCRdb keeps in-frame clones, though not all of them. This table holds about 9,500 clones, about 80% found once. The specimen sequenced was PBMCs. These receptors were obtained from a man in his fifties or sixties with CD4+ T-cell large granular lymphocyte leukemia. CDR3s include the opening cysteine and the closing phenylalanine or tryptophan. The D gene is left open where the match is weak. Clone sizes are given selectively: once, few, many, or a class where the clone is expanded.

>.|.|TRBV7-6|TRBJ1-2
CASSQTQGLNGYTF
TGTGCCAGCAGCCAAACACAGGGATTGAATGGCTACACCTTC
>.|TRBD1|TRBV7-3|TRBJ2-1
CASSLSRGQGTYNEQFF
TGTGCCAGCAGCCTGTCCCGAGGACAGGGGACCTACAATGAGCAGTTCTTC
>.|.|TRBV7-8|TRBJ1-5
CASSLVLQPQHF
TGTGCCAGCAGCTTAGTGCTTCAGCCCCAGCATTTT
>.|TRBD1|TRBV5-6|TRBJ1-1
CASSLDGLTGGTEAFF
TGTGCCAGCAGCTTGGATGGGTTGACAGGGGGCACTGAAGCTTTCTTT
>.|TRBD1|TRBV4-1|TRBJ2-7
CASSQGLRPTGTEQYF
TGCGCCAGCAGCCAAGGCCTACGCCCGACAGGGACCGAGCAGTACTTC
>few|.|TRBV19|TRBJ2-7
CASSILPGGTYEQYF
TGTGCCAGTAGTATCCTCCCAGGGGGGACATACGAGCAGTACTTC
>.|.|TRBV27|TRBJ2-7
CASTMNNEQYF
TGTGCCAGCACCATGAACAACGAGCAGTACTTC
>.|TRBD1|TRBV6-1|TRBJ1-3
CASSEGTGGNTIYF
TGTGCCAGCAGTGAAGGGACAGGTGGAAACACCATATATTTT
>.|.|TRBV7-2|TRBJ1-2
CASSLGGSRDYGYTF
TGTGCCAGCAGCTTAGGGGGGTCGCGCGACTATGGCTACACCTTC
>.|.|TRBV28|TRBJ2-1
CASSYNEDEQFF
TGTGCCAGCAGCTACAATGAGGATGAGCAGTTCTTC
>.|TRBD2|TRBV28|TRBJ2-1
CASRSWREGIGEQFF
TGTGCCAGCAGGTCATGGCGGGAGGGCATTGGTGAGCAGTTCTTC
>.|.|TRBV6-1|TRBJ2-6
CASSASSGANVLTF
TGTGCCAGCTCCGCAAGTTCTGGGGCCAACGTCCTGACTTTC
>.|TRBD1|TRBV19|TRBJ1-1
CASSIGAGGMSDTEAFF
TGTGCCAGTAGTATAGGGGCAGGGGGAATGTCAGATACTGAAGCTTTCTTT
>few|.|TRBV4-2|TRBJ1-5
CASSQEGQPQHF
TGTGCCAGCAGCCAAGAGGGGCAGCCCCAGCATTTT
>few|TRBD2|TRBV28|TRBJ2-7
CASSPPRGGQYF
TGTGCCAGCAGTCCTCCTCGGGGGGGGCAGTACTTC
>.|TRBD1|TRBV11-3|TRBJ2-1
CASSSGGVEQFF
TGTGCCAGCAGCTCAGGGGGCGTTGAGCAGTTCTTC
>.|TRBD1|TRBV30|TRBJ1-4
CAWQPLDREEKLFF
TGTGCCTGGCAACCTCTGGACAGGGAAGAAAAACTGTTTTTT
>few|.|TRBV7-3|TRBJ1-1
CASSLTSQPNTEAFF
TGTGCCAGCAGCTTAACGTCACAGCCGAACACTGAAGCTTTCTTT
>.|.|TRBV30|TRBJ1-4
CAWSVGGGEKLFF
TGTGCCTGGAGTGTGGGGGGGGGTGAAAAACTGTTTTTT
>.|TRBD1|TRBV30|TRBJ1-2
CAWRKGQGTTTPYGYTF
TGTGCCTGGAGGAAGGGACAGGGGACAACGACGCCCTATGGCTACACCTTC
>.|TRBD2|TRBV4-2|TRBJ2-4
CASSRLGTSGSGVQYF
TGTGCCAGCAGCCGCCTCGGTACTAGCGGGAGCGGCGTTCAGTACTTC
>.|TRBD2|TRBV4-3|TRBJ2-3
CASSQDGRREGHKDTQYF
TGCGCCAGCAGCCAAGATGGGCGTCGGGAGGGCCATAAAGATACGCAGTATTTT
>few|.|TRBV6-1|TRBJ2-7
CASSEGRGGDEQYF
TGTGCCAGCAGTGAGGGGAGGGGGGGCGACGAGCAGTACTTC
>.|.|TRBV7-2|TRBJ1-1
CASSLGIGLNTEAFF
TGTGCCAGCAGCTTAGGGATAGGGCTGAACACTGAAGCTTTCTTT
>few|TRBD2|TRBV27|TRBJ2-1
CASSLGRGLADNEQFF
TGTGCCAGCAGTTTAGGACGAGGACTAGCGGACAATGAGCAGTTCTTC
>.|.|TRBV5-1|TRBJ2-6
CASSLEQQGSSGANVLTF
TGCGCCAGCAGCTTGGAGCAGCAGGGTTCCTCTGGGGCCAACGTCCTGACTTTC
>.|TRBD2|TRBV7-2|TRBJ2-1
CASSQSRLAGDDEQFF
TGTGCCAGCAGCCAGTCCCGACTAGCGGGAGATGATGAGCAGTTCTTC
>.|.|TRBV19|TRBJ1-5
CATQDGNQPQHF
TGTGCCACACAAGACGGCAATCAGCCCCAGCATTTT
>.|TRBD1|TRBV9|TRBJ2-7
CASTPSGTGGEQYF
TGTGCCAGCACCCCATCGGGGACAGGGGGCGAGCAGTACTTC
>.|.|TRBV2|TRBJ2-4
CASWGQNIQYF
TGTGCCAGCTGGGGACAAAACATTCAGTACTTC
>.|TRBD2|TRBV25-1|TRBJ2-1
CASSENSGRAYNEQFF
TGTGCCAGCAGTGAAAACAGTGGGAGGGCCTACAATGAGCAGTTCTTC
>.|.|TRBV7-2|TRBJ2-3
CASSRWDSTDTQYF
TGTGCCAGCAGCCGTTGGGACAGCACAGATACGCAGTATTTT
>.|.|TRBV5-1|TRBJ2-3
CASSLAPGGTDTQYF
TGCGCCAGCAGCTTGGCCCCAGGGGGCACAGATACGCAGTATTTT
>.|.|TRBV28|TRBJ2-7
CASRGTFEQYF
TGTGCCAGCAGGGGGACCTTCGAGCAGTACTTC
>.|.|TRBV4-3|TRBJ2-3
CASSQGQSATDTQYF
TGCGCCAGCAGCCAAGGGCAATCCGCGACAGATACGCAGTATTTT
>.|.|TRBV28|TRBJ2-7
CASSLLEGLSIHYEQYF
TGTGCCAGCAGTTTGCTTGAGGGACTGTCGATCCACTACGAGCAGTACTTC
>.|TRBD1|TRBV30|TRBJ2-7
CAWDVSPGQGTSYEQYF
TGTGCCTGGGACGTTTCCCCGGGACAGGGAACCTCCTACGAGCAGTACTTC
>.|.|TRBV6-6|TRBJ1-5
CASSPGTRIYQPQHF
TGTGCCAGCAGTCCCGGGACACGAATCTATCAGCCCCAGCATTTT
>.|.|TRBV28|TRBJ2-4
CASSLTQAKNIQYF
TGTGCCAGCAGTCTTACCCAAGCCAAAAACATTCAGTACTTC
>.|.|TRBV6-5|TRBJ2-2
CASSPGLRELFF
TGTGCCAGCAGTCCCGGGCTCCGGGAGCTGTTTTTT
>once|TRBD2|TRBV28|TRBJ2-6
CASSFSGGATANVLTF
TGTGCCAGCAGTTTCAGCGGGGGGGCGACGGCCAACGTCCTGACTTTC
>.|.|TRBV7-2|TRBJ1-1
CAIRENTEAFF
TGTGCTATCAGGGAGAACACTGAAGCTTTCTTT
>.|TRBD1|TRBV19|TRBJ1-5
CASKGTGAGRDQPQHF
TGTGCCAGTAAAGGGACAGGGGCAGGCCGAGATCAGCCCCAGCATTTT
>.|.|TRBV7-9|TRBJ1-2
CASSLGTGNYGYTF
TGTGCCAGCAGCTTAGGGACGGGGAACTATGGCTACACCTTC
>.|.|TRBV6-6|TRBJ1-5
CASRLGTAGGQPQHF
TGTGCCAGCAGGCTGGGAACAGCGGGGGGGCAGCCCCAGCATTTT
>.|TRBD2|TRBV9|TRBJ2-5
CASDRAGAYQETQYF
TGTGCCAGCGACCGAGCGGGGGCGTACCAAGAGACCCAGTACTTC
>.|TRBD1|TRBV4-2|TRBJ1-4
CASSQDLLRTGGSNEKLFF
TGTGCCAGCAGCCAAGATCTTTTGAGGACAGGGGGCTCTAATGAAAAACTGTTTTTT
>.|.|TRBV25-1|TRBJ2-6
CASSERTGSSGANVLTF
TGTGCCAGCAGTGAGCGAACAGGGTCCTCTGGGGCCAACGTCCTGACTTTC
>.|.|TRBV21-1|TRBJ2-7
CASTIASGQGPYEQYF
TGTGCCAGCACAATTGCCTCGGGACAGGGCCCCTACGAGCAGTACTTC
>.|TRBD1|TRBV5-1|TRBJ1-6
CASSLVDRDGSPLHF
TGCGCCAGCAGCTTGGTTGACAGGGACGGTTCACCCCTCCACTTT
>.|.|TRBV29-1|TRBJ1-1
CSAGDSRGAFF
TGCAGCGCCGGGGATTCCCGAGGAGCTTTCTTT
>.|TRBD1|TRBV7-9|TRBJ1-2
CASSSRGGTGVNYGYTF
TGTGCCAGCAGCTCCAGAGGGGGGACAGGGGTGAACTATGGCTACACCTTC
>.|.|TRBV5-1|TRBJ2-1
CASSLPRLVSNEQFF
TGCGCCAGCAGCTTGCCCCGACTAGTAAGCAATGAGCAGTTCTTC
>.|.|TRBV9|TRBJ1-2
CASSVARAILNYGYTF
TGTGCCAGCAGCGTAGCCAGGGCCATTCTTAACTATGGCTACACCTTC
>.|.|TRBV6-4|TRBJ2-2
CASSEEGTGGELFF
TGTGCCAGCAGTGAAGAGGGGACTGGCGGGGAGCTGTTTTTT